What follows are 7 T cell receptor beta chains derived from one specimen sequenced in a study of T-cell memory formation after mild COVID-19. TCRdb itself ran the 5' RACE reads through MiXCR, one entry per CDR3 protein. Counted here are approximately 89,000 distinct CDR3 sequences, roughly 13% occurring once; the ten biggest clones make up around two fifths. The specimen was PBMCs or a T cell subset sorted from them (not recorded which). These receptors all stem from a man aged 18 to 30 who had mild COVID-19 (a few samples of this study predate the infection). Cell type and time point are not known.

V usage is TRBV9 and J usage is TRBJ1-3, with a weak D call TRBD1 (5 bases). V lost 4 bases to trimming and J lost 0 bases, with 14 bases between them. Germline assignment: CDR1 SGDLS and CDR2 YYNGEE. This CDR3 region has 16 residues. Here the CDR3 DNA reads TGTGCCAGCAGCTCACCAACCGGGGGCTCTGGAAACACCATATATTTT. Encoded protein: CASSSPTGGSGNTIYF.

The gene calls are TRBV11-1 and TRBJ1-5; possibly TRBD1 for D (5 bases). The V and J ends lost 1 base and 7 bases respectively, with 11 bases between them. CDR3 length: 14 amino acids. CDR1 is SGHAT and CDR2 is FQDESV in the germline V gene (reference sequence). Here the CDR3 reads CASSLEPGAQPQHF. As DNA, the CDR3 is TGTGCCAGCAGCTTAGAGCCCGGGGCCCAGCCCCAGCATTTT.

A few counts support this clonotype. CDR3 protein: CASSLEHNLNANTGELFF. CDR3 nucleotides: TGCGCCAGCAGCTTGGAGCACAACTTAAACGCGAACACCGGGGAGCTGTTTTTT. This chain connects TRBV5-1 to TRBJ2-2; D is uncertain. Trimming took off 0 bases at V and 0 bases at J, with 15 bases between the two ends. Looked up from germline, CDR1 is SGHRS and CDR2 is YFSETQ. The CDR3 is 18 residues long.

This clonotype was seen only a few times. The chain recombines TRBV7-9 with TRBJ2-3; the D is unclear. This CDR3 region has 12 residues. Trimming left V 4 bases short and J 2 bases short, with 4 bases between. Germline V gene data show CDR1 as SEHNR and CDR2 as FQNEAQ (reference sequence). The CDR3 region is CASSYITDTQYF. In nucleotides, the CDR3 is TGTGCCAGCAGCTACATCACAGATACGCAGTATTTT.

This clonotype was observed at least ten times. This rearrangement joins TRBV7-9 to TRBJ2-3; D may correspond to TRBD1 or TRBD2 (5 bases each). The V gene lost 5 bases and the J gene lost 5 bases, with 17 bases spanning the gap. Germline CDR1 SEHNR, CDR2 FQNEAQ (reference sequence). This CDR3 spans 15 amino acids. This chain's CDR3 is CASSNLGGARDTQYF. In nucleotides, the CDR3 is TGTGCCAGCAGCAACCTTGGGGGAGCCCGAGATACGCAGTATTTT.

The chain links TRBV7-9 to TRBJ2-7; perhaps TRBD1 as D (6 bases). CDR1 and CDR2 (germline): SEHNR, FQNEAQ (reference sequence). With 4 bases removed from V and 6 bases from J, the gap between germline ends came to 10 bases. The CDR3 is 12 residues long. DNA of the CDR3: TGTGCCAGCAGCTATGGGACATTCGAGCAGTACGTC. Its translation is CASSYGTFEQYV.

V usage is TRBV20-1 and J usage is TRBJ2-5; the D is unclear. The CDR3 has 13 residues. Germline V gives CDR1 DFQATT, CDR2 SNEGSKA (reference sequence). V lost 3 bases and J 0 bases, leaving 8 bases between the germline ends. The CDR3 is CSARQAYQETQYF. DNA of the CDR3: TGCAGTGCTAGGCAAGCGTACCAAGAGACCCAGTACTTC.